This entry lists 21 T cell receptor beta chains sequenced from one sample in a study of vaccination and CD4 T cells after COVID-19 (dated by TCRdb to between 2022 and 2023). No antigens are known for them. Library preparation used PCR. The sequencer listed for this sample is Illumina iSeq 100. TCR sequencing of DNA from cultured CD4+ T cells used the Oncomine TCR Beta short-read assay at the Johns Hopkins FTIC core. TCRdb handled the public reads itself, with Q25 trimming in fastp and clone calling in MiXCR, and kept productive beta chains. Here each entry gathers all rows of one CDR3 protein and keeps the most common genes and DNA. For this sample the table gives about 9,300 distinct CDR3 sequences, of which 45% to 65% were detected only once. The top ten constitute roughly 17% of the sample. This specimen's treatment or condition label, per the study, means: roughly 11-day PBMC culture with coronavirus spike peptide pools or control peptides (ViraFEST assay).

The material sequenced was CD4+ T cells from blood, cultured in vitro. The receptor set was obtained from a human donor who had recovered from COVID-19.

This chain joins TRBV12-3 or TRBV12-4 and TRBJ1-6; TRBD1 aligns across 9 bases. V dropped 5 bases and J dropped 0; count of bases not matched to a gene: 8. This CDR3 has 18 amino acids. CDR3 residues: CASSRTGGRGSYNSPLHF. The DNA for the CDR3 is TGTGCCAGCAGTCGCACAGGGGGCCGGGGCTCCTATAATTCACCCCTCCACTTT.

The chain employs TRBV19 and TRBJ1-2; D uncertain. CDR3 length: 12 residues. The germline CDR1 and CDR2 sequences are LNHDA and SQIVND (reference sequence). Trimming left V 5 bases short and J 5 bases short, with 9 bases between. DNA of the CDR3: TGTGCCAGTAGTCGCGGAGGGTATGGCTACACCTTC. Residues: CASSRGGYGYTF.

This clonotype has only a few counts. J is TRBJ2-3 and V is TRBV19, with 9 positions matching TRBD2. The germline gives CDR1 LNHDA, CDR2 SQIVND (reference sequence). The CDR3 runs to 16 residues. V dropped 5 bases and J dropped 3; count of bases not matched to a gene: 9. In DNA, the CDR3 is TGTGCCAGTAGTGGTGGGATAGCGGGAGTTACAGATACGCAGTATTTT. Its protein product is CASSGGIAGVTDTQYF.

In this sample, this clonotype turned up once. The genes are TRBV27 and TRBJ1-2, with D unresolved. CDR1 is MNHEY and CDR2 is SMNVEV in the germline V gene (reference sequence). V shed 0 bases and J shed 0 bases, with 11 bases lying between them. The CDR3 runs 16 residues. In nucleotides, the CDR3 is TGTGCCAGCAGTTTATCACCCCGGATTACTAACTATGGCTACACCTTC. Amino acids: CASSLSPRITNYGYTF.

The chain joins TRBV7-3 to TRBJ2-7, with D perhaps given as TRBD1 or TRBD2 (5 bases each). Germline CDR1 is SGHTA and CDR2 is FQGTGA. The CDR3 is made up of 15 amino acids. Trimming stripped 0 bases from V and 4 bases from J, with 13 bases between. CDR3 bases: TGTGCCAGCAGCTTAACCGGTGGCAGGGAGTACGAGCAGTACTTC. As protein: CASSLTGGREYEQYF.

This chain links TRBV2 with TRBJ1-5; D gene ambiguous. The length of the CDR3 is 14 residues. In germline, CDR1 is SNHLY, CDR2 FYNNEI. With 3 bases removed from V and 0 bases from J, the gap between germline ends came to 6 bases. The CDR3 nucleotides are TGTGCCAGCAGTGACCTTCTTAGCAATCAGCCCCAGCATTTT. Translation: CASSDLLSNQPQHF.

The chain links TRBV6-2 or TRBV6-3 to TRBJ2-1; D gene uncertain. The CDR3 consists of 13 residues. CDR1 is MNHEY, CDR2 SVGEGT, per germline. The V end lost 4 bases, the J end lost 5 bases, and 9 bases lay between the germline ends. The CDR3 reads CASSLYYNNEQFF. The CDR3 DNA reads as TGTGCCAGCAGTTTATATTACAACAATGAGCAGTTCTTC.

The CDR3 DNA follows: TGTGCCAGCAGTTTATTTCTCAATCAGCCCCAGCATTTT. Protein product: CASSLFLNQPQHF. V gene TRBV12-3 or TRBV12-4 combines with J gene TRBJ1-5; D unclear. The CDR3 length is 13 residues. The V and J ends lost 2 bases and 3 bases respectively, with 5 bases between them.

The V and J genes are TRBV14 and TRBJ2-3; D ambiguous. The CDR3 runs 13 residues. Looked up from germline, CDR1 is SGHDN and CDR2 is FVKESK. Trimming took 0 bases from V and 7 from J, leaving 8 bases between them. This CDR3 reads CASSQELVHTQYF. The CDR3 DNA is TGTGCCAGCAGCCAAGAGCTCGTACATACGCAGTATTTT.

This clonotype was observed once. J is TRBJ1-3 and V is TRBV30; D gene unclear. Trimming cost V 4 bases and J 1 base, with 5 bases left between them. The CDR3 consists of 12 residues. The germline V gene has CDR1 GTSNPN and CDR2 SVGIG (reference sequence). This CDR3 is CAWTESGNTIYF. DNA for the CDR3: TGTGCCTGGACGGAATCTGGAAACACCATATATTTT.

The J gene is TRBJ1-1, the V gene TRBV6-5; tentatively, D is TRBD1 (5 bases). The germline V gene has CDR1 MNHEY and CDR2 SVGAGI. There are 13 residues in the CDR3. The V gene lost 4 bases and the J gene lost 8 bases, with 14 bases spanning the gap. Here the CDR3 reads CASSFDRDHEAFF. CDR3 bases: TGTGCCAGCAGTTTTGACAGAGACCACGAAGCTTTCTTT.

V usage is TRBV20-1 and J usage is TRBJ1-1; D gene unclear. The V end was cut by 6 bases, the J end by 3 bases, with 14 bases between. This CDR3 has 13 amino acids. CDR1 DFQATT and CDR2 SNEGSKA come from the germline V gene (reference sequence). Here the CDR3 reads CSAIIGRYTEAFF. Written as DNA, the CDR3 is TGCAGTGCAATTATCGGACGGTACACTGAAGCTTTCTTT.

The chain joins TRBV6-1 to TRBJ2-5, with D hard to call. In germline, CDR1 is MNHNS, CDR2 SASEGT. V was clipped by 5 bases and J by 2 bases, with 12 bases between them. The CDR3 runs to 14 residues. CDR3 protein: CASSRVRNQETQYF. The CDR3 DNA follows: TGTGCCAGCAGTCGTGTTCGAAATCAAGAGACCCAGTACTTC.

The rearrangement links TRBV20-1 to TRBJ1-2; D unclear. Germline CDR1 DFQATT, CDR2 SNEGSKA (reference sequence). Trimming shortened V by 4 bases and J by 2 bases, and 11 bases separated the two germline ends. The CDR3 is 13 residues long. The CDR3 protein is CSAIKAANYGYTF. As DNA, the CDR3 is TGCAGTGCTATCAAGGCCGCAAACTATGGCTACACCTTC.

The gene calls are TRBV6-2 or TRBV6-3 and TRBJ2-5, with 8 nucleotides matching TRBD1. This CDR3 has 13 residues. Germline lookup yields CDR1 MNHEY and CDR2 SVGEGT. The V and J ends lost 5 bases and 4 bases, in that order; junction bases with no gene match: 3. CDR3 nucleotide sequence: TGTGCCAGCAGTCCCGGGACAGGAGAGACCCAGTACTTC. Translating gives CASSPGTGETQYF.

The CDR3 spells CASSSDANTGELFF. For the CDR3, the DNA is TGTGCCAGCAGTTCGGACGCGAACACCGGGGAGCTGTTTTTT. This rearrangement joins TRBV7-9 to TRBJ2-2; no reliable D call. The germline gives CDR1 SEHNR, CDR2 FQNEAQ (reference sequence). This CDR3 has 14 residues. The germline V and J ends were trimmed by 6 bases and 0 bases, with 8 bases remaining between them.

CDR3 loop: CASSQANYGYTF. DNA of the CDR3: TGCGCCAGCAGCCAAGCTAACTATGGCTACACCTTC. The chain has TRBV4-3 and TRBJ1-2; D not certain. The germline gives CDR1 LGHNA, CDR2 YSLEER. The CDR3 spans 12 residues. With 1 base removed from V and 0 bases from J, the gap between germline ends came to 0 bases.

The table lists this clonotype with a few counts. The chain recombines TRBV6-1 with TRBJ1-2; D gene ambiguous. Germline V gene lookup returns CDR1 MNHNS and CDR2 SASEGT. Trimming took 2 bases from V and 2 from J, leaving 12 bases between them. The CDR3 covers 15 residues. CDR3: CASSETIPANYGYTF. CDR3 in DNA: TGTGCCAGCAGTGAAACGATTCCGGCCAACTATGGCTACACCTTC.

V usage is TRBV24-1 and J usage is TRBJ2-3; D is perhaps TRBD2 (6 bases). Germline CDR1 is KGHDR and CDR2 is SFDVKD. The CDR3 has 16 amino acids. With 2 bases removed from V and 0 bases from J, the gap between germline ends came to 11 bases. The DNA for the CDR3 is TGTGCCACCAGTGATTCCCCGGGACTGAGCACAGATACGCAGTATTTT. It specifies CATSDSPGLSTDTQYF.

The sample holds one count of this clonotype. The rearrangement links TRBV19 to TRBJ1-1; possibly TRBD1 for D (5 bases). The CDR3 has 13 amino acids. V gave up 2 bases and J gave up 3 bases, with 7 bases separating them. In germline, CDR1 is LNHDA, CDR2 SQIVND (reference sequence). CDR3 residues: CASSIRDYTEAFF. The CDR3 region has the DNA TGTGCCAGTAGTATACGGGACTACACTGAAGCTTTCTTT.

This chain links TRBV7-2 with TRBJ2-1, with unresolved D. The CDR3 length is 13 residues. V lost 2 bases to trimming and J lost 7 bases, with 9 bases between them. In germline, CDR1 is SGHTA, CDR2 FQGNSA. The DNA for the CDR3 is TGTGCCAGCAGCTTAAATAGCTGGAATGAGCAGTTCTTC. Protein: CASSLNSWNEQFF.